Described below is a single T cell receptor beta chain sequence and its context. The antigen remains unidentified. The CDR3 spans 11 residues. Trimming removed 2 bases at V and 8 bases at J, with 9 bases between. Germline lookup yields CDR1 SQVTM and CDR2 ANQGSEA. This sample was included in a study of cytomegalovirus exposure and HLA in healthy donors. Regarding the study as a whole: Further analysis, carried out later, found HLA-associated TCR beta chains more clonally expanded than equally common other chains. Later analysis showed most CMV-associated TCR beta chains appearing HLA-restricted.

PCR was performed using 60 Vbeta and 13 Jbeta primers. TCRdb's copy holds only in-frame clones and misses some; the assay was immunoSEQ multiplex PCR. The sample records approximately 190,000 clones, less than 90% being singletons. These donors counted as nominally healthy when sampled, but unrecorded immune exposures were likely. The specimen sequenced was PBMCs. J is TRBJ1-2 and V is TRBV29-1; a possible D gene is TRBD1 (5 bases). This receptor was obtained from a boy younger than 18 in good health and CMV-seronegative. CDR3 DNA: TGCAGCGTTGAACGGGGGGTCGGCTACACCTTC. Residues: CSVERGVGYTF.